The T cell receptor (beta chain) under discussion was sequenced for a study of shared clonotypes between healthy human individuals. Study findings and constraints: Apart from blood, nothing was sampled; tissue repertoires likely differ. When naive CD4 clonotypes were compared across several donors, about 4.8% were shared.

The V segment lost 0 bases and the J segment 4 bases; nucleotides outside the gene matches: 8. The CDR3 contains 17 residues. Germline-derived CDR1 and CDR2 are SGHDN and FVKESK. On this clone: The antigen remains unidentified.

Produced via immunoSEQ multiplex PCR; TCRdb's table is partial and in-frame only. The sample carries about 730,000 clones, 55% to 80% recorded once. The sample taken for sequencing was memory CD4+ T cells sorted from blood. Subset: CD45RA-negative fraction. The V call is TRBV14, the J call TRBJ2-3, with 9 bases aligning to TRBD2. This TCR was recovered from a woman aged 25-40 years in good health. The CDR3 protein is CASSQDWWREGPDTQYF. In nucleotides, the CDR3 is TGTGCCAGCAGCCAAGATTGGTGGCGGGAGGGCCCAGATACGCAGTATTTT.